This TCR beta chain was profiled in a study of shared clonotypes between healthy human individuals. Germline CDR1 is MDHEN and CDR2 is SYDVKM. V dropped 3 bases and J dropped 0 bases, with 12 bases sitting between them. CDR3 length equals 15 residues. The naive CD8 subset, CD45RO-negative cells positively selected for CCR7, excluded terminally differentiated effector memory CD45RA+ cells. Deep was the level used in running the assay. Under the authors' procedure: Junction-only sequences without quality scores came from ImmunoSEQ, so filtering differed. TCRdb's table, derived via immunoSEQ multiplex PCR, lists solely in-frame clones and lacks some. The V and J calls and clone size were taken over from that table, and D and trimming were inferred from the DNA. Among roughly 2.1 million clones listed, roughly 91% were seen once. Of note for this clone: Antigen unknown.

Study-wide results and limits: An anticipated effect of sequencing depth on clonotype sharing among donors was recognized. Lower generation probabilities were found for non-shared clonotypes than for those shared by all four donors.

The clonotype was recovered from a man between 18 and 35 years old in good health. Some clones in this sample may be carry-over from other donors' samples. V and J are TRBV28 and TRBJ2-7; no clear D. Sequencing used naive CD8+ T cells from PBMCs. In DNA form, the CDR3 reads TGTGCCAGCAGTTTCCTAAAGCAGGACTCCTACGAGCAGTACTTC. This codes for CASSFLKQDSYEQYF.